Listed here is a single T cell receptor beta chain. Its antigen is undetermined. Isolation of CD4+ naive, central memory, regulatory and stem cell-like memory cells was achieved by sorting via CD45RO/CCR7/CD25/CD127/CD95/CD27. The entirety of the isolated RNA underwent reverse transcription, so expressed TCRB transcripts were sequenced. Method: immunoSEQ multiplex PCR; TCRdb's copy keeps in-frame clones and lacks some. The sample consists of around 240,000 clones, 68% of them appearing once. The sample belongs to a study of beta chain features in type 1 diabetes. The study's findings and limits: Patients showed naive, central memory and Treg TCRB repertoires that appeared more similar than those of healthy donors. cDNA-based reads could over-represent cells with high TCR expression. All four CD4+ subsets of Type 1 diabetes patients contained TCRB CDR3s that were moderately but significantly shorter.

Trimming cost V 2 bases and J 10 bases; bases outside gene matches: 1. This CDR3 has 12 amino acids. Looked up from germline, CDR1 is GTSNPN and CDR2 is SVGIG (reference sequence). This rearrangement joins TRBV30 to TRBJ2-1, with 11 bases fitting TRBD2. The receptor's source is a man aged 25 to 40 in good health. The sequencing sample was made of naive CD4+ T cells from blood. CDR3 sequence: CAWSWTSGEQFF. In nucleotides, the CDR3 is TGTGCCTGGAGTTGGACTAGCGGGGAGCAGTTCTTC.